Each of the 19 T cell receptor beta chains below was sequenced from the same sample in a study of blood T cells in healthy people across ages. Alongside a J-beta primer mix, a sample-barcoded 5' primer served in a second PCR lasting about 7 to 12 cycles. TCRdb fed the 5' RACE reads into MiXCR, producing one record per CDR3 protein. The table has about 1.7 million distinct CDR3 sequences, approximately 28% seen once. Sequencing input: blood. The receptor set was obtained from a young woman in good health.

This clonotype was observed at least ten times. This chain uses TRBV29-1 with TRBJ1-1; the D gene is possibly TRBD1 (5 bases). Germline-derived CDR1 and CDR2 are SQVTM and ANQGSEA. Trimming shortened V by 5 bases and J by 1 base, and 14 bases separated the two germline ends. The CDR3 spans 14 residues. CDR3 protein: CSVWDGRSNTEAFF. The CDR3 region has the DNA TGCAGCGTTTGGGACGGACGATCGAACACTGAAGCTTTCTTT.

This clonotype turned up a few times. V gene TRBV7-3 combines with J gene TRBJ2-3; D may be TRBD2 (5 bases). This CDR3 contains 14 residues. CDR1 is SGHTA and CDR2 is FQGTGA in the germline V gene. Between the trimmed V and J ends, which lost 2 bases and 5 bases, there was a span of 11 bases. The CDR3 protein is CASSLSRAVDTQYF. The CDR3 nucleotides are TGTGCCAGCAGCTTATCGAGGGCGGTAGATACGCAGTATTTT. Based on the CDR3 plus reference TRBV7-3 and TRBJ2-3, the full variable domain is GAGVSQTPSNKVTEKGKYVELRCDPISGHTALYWYRQSLGQGPEFLIYFQGTGAADDSGLPNDRFFAVRPEGSVSTLKIQRTERGDSAVYLCASSLSRAVDTQYFGPGTRLTVL.

The chain employs TRBV7-2 and TRBJ2-1; the D is unclear. CDR3 length: 15 amino acids. Trimming pared 1 base from V and 6 bases from J, leaving 13 bases between. CDR1 SGHTA and CDR2 FQGNSA come from the germline V gene. The CDR3 nucleotides read TGTGCCAGCAGCTTAGATAGCCAAACGTCCAATGAGCAGTTCTTC. This gives the protein CASSLDSQTSNEQFF.

This clonotype came up many times. The junction differs from germline at one of its ends, possibly a read error. The chain links TRBV7-2 to TRBJ2-1, with 12 bases matching TRBD2. The CDR3 runs 16 residues. Germline CDR1 and CDR2: SGHTA and FQGNSA. Here the CDR3 DNA reads TGTGCCAGCAGTTTAGGAGGAACTAGCGGGAGGAATGAGCAGTTCTTC. Protein: CASSLGGTSGRNEQFF.

This clonotype was seen more than once but under ten times. The genes are TRBV5-1 and TRBJ1-4, with unresolved D. Trimming left V 0 bases short and J 0 bases short, with 12 bases between. The germline gives CDR1 SGHRS, CDR2 YFSETQ. CDR3 length equals 17 residues. This CDR3 reads CASSLAGGVATNEKLFF. CDR3 DNA sequence: TGCGCCAGCAGCTTGGCGGGAGGAGTCGCAACTAATGAAAAACTGTTTTTT. The full variable domain, in which reference TRBV5-1 and TRBJ1-4 provide the parts outside the CDR3, is KAGVTQTPRYLIKTRGQQVTLSCSPISGHRSVSWYQQTPGQGLQFLFEYFSETQRNKGNFPGRFSGRQFSNSRSEMNVSTLELGDSALYLCASSLAGGVATNEKLFFGSGTQLSVL.

In its sample, this clonotype was seen a few times. The V call is TRBV12-3 or TRBV12-4, the J call TRBJ1-2; D is perhaps TRBD1 (6 bases). There are 13 residues in the CDR3. V was pared by 6 bases and J by 8 bases, with 16 bases between. CDR3 sequence: CASSRRGRWGYTF. The DNA for the CDR3 is TGTGCCAGCAGCCGCAGGGGTCGCTGGGGCTACACCTTC.

V is TRBV11-1 and J is TRBJ2-1, with 7 bases lining up with TRBD1. This CDR3 is 13 amino acids long. V lost 5 bases and J lost 8; bases outside the gene matches: 6. Germline loops: CDR1 SGHAT, CDR2 FQDESV (reference sequence). CDR3 sequence: CASSPRQGDEQFF. In nucleotides, the CDR3 is TGTGCCAGCAGCCCCAGACAGGGCGATGAGCAGTTCTTC.

This clonotype was recorded many times. This chain uses TRBV20-1 with TRBJ2-2; D remains ambiguous. Trimming took off 1 base at V and 0 bases at J, with 9 bases between the two ends. The germline CDR1 and CDR2 sequences are DFQATT and SNEGSKA (reference sequence). The CDR3 is 15 residues long. The CDR3 region has the DNA TGCAGTGCTAGAGTTCCAGCCTCGAACACCGGGGAGCTGTTTTTT. This gives the protein CSARVPASNTGELFF.

The chain has TRBV14 and TRBJ2-4; D may be TRBD1 or TRBD2 (7 bases each). This CDR3 spans 17 amino acids. V lost 0 bases, J lost 13 bases, and 25 bases lay in between. Germline V gives CDR1 SGHDN, CDR2 FVKESK. This CDR3 is CASSQDRRAGSQGEQYF. The CDR3 DNA is TGTGCCAGCAGCCAAGATCGGAGAGCGGGATCCCAGGGGGAGCAGTACTTC.

In the case of this clonotype: No conserved phenylalanine or tryptophan is present at the end of the CDR3, so a read error is the likely explanation. The chain joins TRBV15 to TRBJ1-1; D call uncertain. The CDR3 has 12 amino acids. Between the trimmed V and J ends, which lost 5 bases and 11 bases, there was a span of 15 bases. Germline CDR1 is LNHNV and CDR2 is YYDKDF (reference sequence). Here the CDR3 reads CATSPNAREAFV. The CDR3 DNA sequence: TGTGCCACCAGCCCTAACGCTAGGGAGGCTTTCGTT.

This clonotype was seen more than once but under ten times. The chain joins TRBV29-1 to TRBJ2-7; 12 bases line up with TRBD2. Trimming took 4 bases from V and 6 from J; bases not matched to a gene: 10. CDR3 length: 15 amino acids. Per the germline V gene, CDR1 is SQVTM and CDR2 is ANQGSEA. The CDR3 loop reads CSVGYSSGGGSEQYF. Written as DNA, the CDR3 is TGCAGCGTTGGATACTCTAGCGGGGGGGGGAGCGAGCAGTACTTC.

The gene calls are TRBV5-4 and TRBJ2-1; D possibly corresponds to TRBD2 (7 bases). Trimming left V 4 bases short and J 5 bases short, with 16 bases between. Per the germline V gene, CDR1 is SGHNT and CDR2 is YYREEE (reference sequence). The CDR3 sequence is 15 residues long. CDR3 sequence reads: CASSPTRGGHNEQFF. CDR3 nucleotide sequence: TGTGCCAGCAGCCCGACTAGGGGGGGACACAATGAGCAGTTCTTC.

This clonotype was recorded a few times. The J gene is TRBJ2-5, the V gene TRBV4-1, with D uncertain. This CDR3 comprises 13 residues. The germline gives CDR1 MGHRA, CDR2 YSYEKL. Between the trimmed V and J ends, which lost 3 bases and 5 bases, there was a span of 10 bases. In DNA form, the CDR3 reads TGCGCCAGCAGCCATCTACTGTCGGAGACCCAGTACTTC. Residues: CASSHLLSETQYF.

This chain uses TRBV10-3 with TRBJ2-3; no definite D call. Germline V gene sequence: CDR1 ENHRY, CDR2 SYGVKD. Between the trimmed V and J ends, which lost 3 bases and 0 bases, there was a span of 7 bases. The CDR3 sequence is 14 residues long. CDR3 sequence: CAISDELSTDTQYF. The CDR3 nucleotides are TGTGCCATCAGTGACGAACTCAGCACAGATACGCAGTATTTT.

The chain couples TRBV20-1 to TRBJ2-1; TRBD2 agrees at 8 bases. Germline values: CDR1 DFQATT, CDR2 SNEGSKA (reference sequence). The CDR3 is made up of 16 amino acids. V lost 1 base to trimming and J lost 0 bases; unmatched junction nucleotides: 5. For the CDR3, the DNA is TGCAGTGCTAGAGTTGGGAGCGGGAGCTCCTACAATGAGCAGTTCTTC. Its translation is CSARVGSGSSYNEQFF.

This clonotype was counted at least ten times. J is TRBJ2-1 and V is TRBV20-1, with D possibly being TRBD2 (6 bases). This CDR3 is built from 13 residues. Germline values: CDR1 DFQATT, CDR2 SNEGSKA (reference sequence). Trimming shortened V by 5 bases and J by 4 bases, and 12 bases separated the two germline ends. CDR3 protein: CSARDSQYNEQFF. Written as DNA, the CDR3 is TGCAGTGCTCGGGACTCTCAATACAATGAGCAGTTCTTC.

Comments on this clonotype: The junction departs from the called germline gene at one end, perhaps through a read error. The V and J genes are TRBV29-1 and TRBJ2-7, with a tentative D call TRBD1 (6 bases). There are 13 residues in the CDR3. The germline gives CDR1 SQVTM, CDR2 ANQGSEA. In DNA, the CDR3 is TGCAGCATTGAGCCAGGGGTGTGCTACGAGCAGTACTTC. It yields the protein CSIEPGVCYEQYF.

J is TRBJ2-1 and V is TRBV7-2; unclear D gene. Germline CDR1 is SGHTA and CDR2 is FQGNSA. The CDR3 spans 15 residues. Trimming pared 3 bases from V and 3 bases from J, leaving 12 bases between. The CDR3 is CASSFSTASYNEQFF. CDR3 in DNA: TGTGCCAGCAGCTTTTCGACTGCTAGCTACAATGAGCAGTTCTTC.

The rearrangement links TRBV7-2 to TRBJ1-2, with D hard to call. The germline V gene has CDR1 SGHTA and CDR2 FQGNSA. V was pared by 1 base and J by 8 bases, with 17 bases between. The CDR3 runs 15 residues. DNA of the CDR3: TGTGCCAGCAGCTTAGGTGTTAAAGGACGCGGGGGCTACACCTTC. Encoded protein: CASSLGVKGRGGYTF.